Reported below is one TCR beta chain. The antigen is undetermined. Libraries were prepared by immunoSEQ multiplex PCR; TCRdb keeps only in-frame clonotypes and omits some of them. This table has around 100,000 clones, around 92% appearing once. The sample comes from a study of graft-versus-host responses after intestinal transplantation. The wider study: Among the recipients, all got anti-thymocyte globulin induction and then tacrolimus and steroids for about 3 years.

Trimming shortened V by 0 bases and J by 0 bases, and 2 bases separated the two germline ends. This CDR3 has 13 residues. Germline V gene data show CDR1 as MNHNS and CDR2 as SASEGT. Specimen: unstimulated CD8+ T cells sorted from spleen or lymph node cells, collected before transplant. The V call is TRBV6-1, the J call TRBJ1-2; D is unresolved. The sequence was obtained from a human donor who was the organ donor for an intestinal transplant. CDR3 coding DNA: TGTGCCAGCAGTGAAGCAGCTAACTATGGCTACACCTTC. Its translation: CASSEAANYGYTF.